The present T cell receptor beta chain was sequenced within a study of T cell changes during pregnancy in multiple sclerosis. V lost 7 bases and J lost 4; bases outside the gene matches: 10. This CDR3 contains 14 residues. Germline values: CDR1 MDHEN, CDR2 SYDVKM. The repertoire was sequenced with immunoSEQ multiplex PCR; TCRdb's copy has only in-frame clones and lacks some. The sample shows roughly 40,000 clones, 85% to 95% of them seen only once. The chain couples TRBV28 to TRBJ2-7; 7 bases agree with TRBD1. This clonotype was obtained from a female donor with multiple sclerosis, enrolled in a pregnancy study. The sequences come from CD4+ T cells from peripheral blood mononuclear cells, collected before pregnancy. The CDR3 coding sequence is TGTGCCAGCAACTCGCCGGACAGGCCATACGAGCAGTACTTC. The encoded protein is CASNSPDRPYEQYF.